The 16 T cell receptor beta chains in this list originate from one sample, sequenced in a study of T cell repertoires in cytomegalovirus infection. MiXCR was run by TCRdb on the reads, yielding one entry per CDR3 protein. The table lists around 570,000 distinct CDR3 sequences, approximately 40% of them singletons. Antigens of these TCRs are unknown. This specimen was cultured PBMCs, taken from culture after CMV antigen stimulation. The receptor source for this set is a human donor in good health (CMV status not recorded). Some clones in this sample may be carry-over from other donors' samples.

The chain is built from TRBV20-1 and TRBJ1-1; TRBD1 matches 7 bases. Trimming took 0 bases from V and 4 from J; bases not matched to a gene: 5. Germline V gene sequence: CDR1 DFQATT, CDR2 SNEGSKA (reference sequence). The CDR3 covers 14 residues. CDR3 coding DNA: TGCAGTGCTAGAGATATGAGGGGGCCCACTGAAGCTTTCTTT. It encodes CSARDMRGPTEAFF.

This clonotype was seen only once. The CDR3 nucleotides are TGCAGCGTACTACAGCACAATGAGCAGTTCTTC. This gives the protein CSVLQHNEQFF. The chain combines TRBV29-1 with TRBJ2-1, with D hard to call. V dropped 6 bases and J dropped 5 bases, with 8 bases sitting between them. Germline V gives CDR1 SQVTM, CDR2 ANQGSEA. The CDR3 runs 11 residues.

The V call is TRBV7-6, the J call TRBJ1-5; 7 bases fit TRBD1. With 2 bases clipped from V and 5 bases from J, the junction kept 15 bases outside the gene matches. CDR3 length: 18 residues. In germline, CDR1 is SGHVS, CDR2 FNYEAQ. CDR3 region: CASSLNSGGQARDQPQHF. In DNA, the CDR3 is TGTGCCAGCAGCTTAAATTCCGGAGGACAGGCTAGGGATCAGCCCCAGCATTTT.

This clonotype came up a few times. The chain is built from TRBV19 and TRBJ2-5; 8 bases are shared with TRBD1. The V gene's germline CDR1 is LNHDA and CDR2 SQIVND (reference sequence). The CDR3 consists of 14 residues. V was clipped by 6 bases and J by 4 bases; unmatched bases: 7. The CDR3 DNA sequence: TGTGCCAGTAGGACAACAGGGGGGCGAGAGACCCAGTACTTC. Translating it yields CASRTTGGRETQYF.

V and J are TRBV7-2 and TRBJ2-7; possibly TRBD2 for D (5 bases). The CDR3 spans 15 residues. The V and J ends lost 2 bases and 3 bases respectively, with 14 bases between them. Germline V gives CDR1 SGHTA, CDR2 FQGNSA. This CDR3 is CASSLRTGTLYEQYF. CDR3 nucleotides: TGTGCCAGCAGCTTACGGACGGGAACCCTCTACGAGCAGTACTTC.

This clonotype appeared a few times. The chain's CDR3 is CASSIGRSTNEKLFF. CDR3 nucleotide sequence: TGTGCCAGTAGTATTGGGCGGTCAACTAATGAAAAACTGTTTTTT. The gene calls are TRBV19 and TRBJ1-4; the D is unclear. Looked up from germline, CDR1 is LNHDA and CDR2 is SQIVND (reference sequence). The V gene lost 3 bases and the J gene lost 0 bases, with 8 bases spanning the gap. CDR3 length: 15 residues.

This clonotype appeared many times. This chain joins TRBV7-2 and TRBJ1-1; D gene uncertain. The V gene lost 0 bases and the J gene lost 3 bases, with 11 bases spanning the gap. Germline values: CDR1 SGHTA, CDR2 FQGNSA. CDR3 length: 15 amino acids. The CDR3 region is CASSLAPPTHTEAFF. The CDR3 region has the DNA TGTGCCAGCAGCTTAGCACCTCCGACACACACTGAAGCTTTCTTT.

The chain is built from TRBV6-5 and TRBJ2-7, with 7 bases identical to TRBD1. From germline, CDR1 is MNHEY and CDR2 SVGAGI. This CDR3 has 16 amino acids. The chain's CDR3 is CAPGQGVPKISYEQYF. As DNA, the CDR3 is TGTGCGCCGGGGCAGGGGGTACCGAAGATCTCCTACGAGCAGTACTTC.

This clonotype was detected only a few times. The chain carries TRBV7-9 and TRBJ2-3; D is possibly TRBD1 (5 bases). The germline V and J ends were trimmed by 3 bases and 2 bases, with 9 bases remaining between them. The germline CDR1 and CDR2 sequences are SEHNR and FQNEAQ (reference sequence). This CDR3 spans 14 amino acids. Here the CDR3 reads CASSFGHNTDTQYF. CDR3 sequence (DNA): TGTGCCAGCAGCTTCGGACACAACACAGATACGCAGTATTTT.

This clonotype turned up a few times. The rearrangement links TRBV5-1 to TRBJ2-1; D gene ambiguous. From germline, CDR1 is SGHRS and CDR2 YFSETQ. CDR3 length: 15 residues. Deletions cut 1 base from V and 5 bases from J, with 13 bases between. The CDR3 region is CASSLQPPPNNEQFF. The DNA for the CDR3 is TGCGCCAGCAGCTTGCAGCCACCCCCTAACAATGAGCAGTTCTTC.

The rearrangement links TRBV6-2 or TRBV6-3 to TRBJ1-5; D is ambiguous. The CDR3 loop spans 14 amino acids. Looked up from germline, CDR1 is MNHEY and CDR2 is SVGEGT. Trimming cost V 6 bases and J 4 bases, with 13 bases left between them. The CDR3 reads CASSDRTANQPQHF. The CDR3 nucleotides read TGTGCCAGCAGCGACCGGACGGCAAATCAGCCCCAGCATTTT.

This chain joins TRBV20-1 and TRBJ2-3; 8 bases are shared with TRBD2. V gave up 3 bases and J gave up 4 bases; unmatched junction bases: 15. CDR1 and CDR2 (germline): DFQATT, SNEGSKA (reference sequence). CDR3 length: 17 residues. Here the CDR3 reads CSARNPAGDRLSDTQYF. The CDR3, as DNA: TGCAGTGCTAGGAACCCAGCGGGAGACCGATTGTCAGATACGCAGTATTTT.

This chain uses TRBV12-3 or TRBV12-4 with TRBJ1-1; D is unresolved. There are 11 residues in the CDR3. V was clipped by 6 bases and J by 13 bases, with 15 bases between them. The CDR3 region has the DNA TGTGCCAGCAGGCAGGCTGATTTAGATTTCTTT. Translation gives CASRQADLDFF.

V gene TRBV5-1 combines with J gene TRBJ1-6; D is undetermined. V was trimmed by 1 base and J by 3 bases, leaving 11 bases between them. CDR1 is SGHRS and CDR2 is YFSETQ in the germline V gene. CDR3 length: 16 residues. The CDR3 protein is CASSLSARDYNSPLHF. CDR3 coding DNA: TGCGCCAGCAGCTTGTCCGCGAGAGACTATAATTCACCCCTCCACTTT. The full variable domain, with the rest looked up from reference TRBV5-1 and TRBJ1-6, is KAGVTQTPRYLIKTRGQQVTLSCSPISGHRSVSWYQQTPGQGLQFLFEYFSETQRNKGNFPGRFSGRQFSNSRSEMNVSTLELGDSALYLCASSLSARDYNSPLHFGNGTRLTVT.

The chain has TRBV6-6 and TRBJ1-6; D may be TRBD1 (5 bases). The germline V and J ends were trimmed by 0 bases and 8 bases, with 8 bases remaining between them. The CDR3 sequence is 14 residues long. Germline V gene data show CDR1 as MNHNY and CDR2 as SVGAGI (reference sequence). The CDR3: CASSYSMGDSPLHF. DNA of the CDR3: TGTGCCAGCAGTTACTCGATGGGGGATTCACCCCTCCACTTT.

DNA for the CDR3: TGTGCCAGCAAACCTCAACAGCGGGCCTCCTACAATGAGCAGTTCTTC. Amino acid sequence: CASKPQQRASYNEQFF. The chain joins TRBV6-2 or TRBV6-3 to TRBJ2-1; TRBD2 might be the D (6 bases). Germline CDR1 MNHEY, CDR2 SVGEGT. The CDR3 totals 16 residues. Trimming removed 7 bases from V and 0 bases from J, with 16 bases in between.